Presented here are 14 T cell receptor beta chains from one specimen sequenced in a study of T cell changes during pregnancy in multiple sclerosis. Clones were sequenced by immunoSEQ multiplex PCR, and TCRdb holds only the in-frame ones, with some missing. This sample has more than 55,000 clones, with 91% found just once. Sequencing used peripheral blood, obtained after pregnancy. The receptors were gathered from a female donor in good health, enrolled as a control in a pregnancy study.

The genes are TRBV10-3 and TRBJ2-5; a possible D gene is TRBD2 (6 bases). The CDR3 is 16 amino acids. Germline CDR1 is ENHRY and CDR2 is SYGVKD. V gave up 6 bases and J gave up 1 base, with 18 bases separating them. CDR3 protein: CAISPRQGGAQETQYF. For the CDR3, the DNA is TGTGCCATCAGCCCTAGGCAGGGCGGGGCCCAAGAGACCCAGTACTTC.

This chain uses TRBV18 with TRBJ1-2; TRBD1 matches 7 bases. The junction had 5 bases not matched to a gene; V was cut back by 3 bases and J by 4 bases. The CDR3 length is 14 residues. CDR1 is KGHSH and CDR2 is LQKENI in the germline V gene. For the CDR3, the DNA is TGTGCCAGCTCACCGGCGGGACAGAGCTATGGCTACACCTTC. Amino acids: CASSPAGQSYGYTF.

The gene calls are TRBV10-3 and TRBJ1-2; tentative D call: TRBD1 (6 bases). CDR3 length: 14 residues. Deletions cut 7 bases from V and 4 bases from J, with 16 bases between. CDR1 and CDR2 from the germline V gene are ENHRY and SYGVKD. The CDR3 reads CAITTAGATYGYTF. The CDR3 DNA reads TGTGCCATCACTACGGCAGGGGCGACCTATGGCTACACCTTC.

The chain combines TRBV7-8 with TRBJ2-2; possible D gene TRBD1, 5 bases. The length of the CDR3 is 16 residues. CDR1 and CDR2 from the germline V gene are SGHVS and FQNEAQ. V shed 4 bases and J shed 4 bases, with 16 bases lying between them. CDR3 amino acids: CASSSRTRASTGELFF. The CDR3, as DNA: TGTGCCAGCAGCTCCCGTACCAGGGCCAGCACCGGGGAGCTGTTTTTT.

The CDR3 is CASSLSGGGANVLTF. In DNA form, the CDR3 reads TGTGCCAGCAGCTTATCGGGTGGTGGGGCCAACGTCCTGACTTTC. V is TRBV7-3 and J is TRBJ2-6, with D hard to call. V dropped 2 bases and J dropped 3 bases, with 8 bases sitting between them. This CDR3 comprises 15 residues. CDR1 and CDR2 (germline): SGHTA, FQGTGA.

The chain has TRBV5-6 and TRBJ2-1; D might be TRBD2 (7 bases). The V gene lost 7 bases and the J gene lost 2 bases, with 13 bases spanning the gap. In germline, CDR1 is SGHDT, CDR2 YYEEEE. This CDR3 spans 14 amino acids. The CDR3 DNA reads as TGTGCCAGCTGGGAGGGGGTAACCTACAATGAGCAGTTCTTC. Its translation: CASWEGVTYNEQFF.

The V and J genes are TRBV6-1 and TRBJ1-2; D call uncertain. Germline assignment: CDR1 MNHNS and CDR2 SASEGT. The CDR3 runs 16 residues. Trimming shortened V by 4 bases and J by 5 bases, and 20 bases separated the two germline ends. The CDR3 here is CASSGVGQSIRYGYTF. The CDR3 DNA sequence: TGTGCCAGCAGTGGAGTTGGGCAGTCAATTCGGTATGGCTACACCTTC.

This sequence joins TRBV7-9 and TRBJ2-7; TRBD1 is a possible D gene (6 bases). This CDR3 spans 14 amino acids. The V end was cut by 1 base, the J end by 3 bases, with 10 bases between. Germline V gene data show CDR1 as SEHNR and CDR2 as FQNEAQ (reference sequence). The CDR3 coding sequence is TGTGCCAGCAGCTTAGGACAGGCGATCTACGAGCAGTACTTC. Its protein product is CASSLGQAIYEQYF.

The rearrangement joins TRBV5-4 to TRBJ2-3; the D is unclear. V was pared by 4 bases and J by 4 bases, with 7 bases between. The CDR3 contains 12 residues. From germline, CDR1 is SGHNT and CDR2 YYREEE (reference sequence). The CDR3 bases are TGTGCCAGCAGCGCCAGTTCAGATACGCAGTATTTT. This translates into CASSASSDTQYF.

The chain has TRBV4-1 and TRBJ2-1, with 11 positions matching TRBD2. Per germline, CDR1 MGHRA and CDR2 YSYEKL. The J segment lost 0 bases and the V segment lost 4 bases, leaving 8 bases of the junction unmatched. The CDR3 sequence is 18 residues long. The CDR3 DNA reads as TGCGCCAGCAGCCCACAGGTAGCGGGGGGGAACTCCTACAATGAGCAGTTCTTC. Its translation: CASSPQVAGGNSYNEQFF.

The chain combines TRBV10-3 with TRBJ2-7; 7 bases are a match to TRBD1. Germline-derived CDR1 and CDR2 are ENHRY and SYGVKD. After removal of 10 bases from V and 7 bases from J, the junction contained 19 bases not matched to a gene. The CDR3 extends over 15 amino acids. CDR3 amino acids: CATLDQRGRAGEQYF. As DNA, the CDR3 is TGTGCCACCCTAGACCAGAGGGGGCGAGCAGGAGAGCAGTACTTC.

The chain is built from TRBV4-3 and TRBJ1-1; 7 nucleotides match TRBD1. Unmatched junction bases numbered 10, after V lost 5 bases and J lost 7 bases. Germline V lookup: CDR1 LGHNA, CDR2 YSLEER. This CDR3 is built from 14 residues. The CDR3 loop is CASSARTGHYEAFF. The CDR3 DNA reads as TGCGCCAGCAGCGCTCGGACAGGTCACTATGAAGCTTTCTTT.

The chain carries TRBV5-1 and TRBJ2-1; D is unclear. From germline, CDR1 is SGHRS and CDR2 YFSETQ. The CDR3 covers 13 residues. The ends were cut back, 1 base at V and 9 bases at J, with 11 bases in the middle. CDR3 nucleotides: TGCGCCAGCAGCTTGTCTATTCATATTGAGCAGTTCTTC. As protein: CASSLSIHIEQFF. The entire variable domain, with the rest obtained from reference TRBV5-1 and TRBJ2-1, is as follows: KAGVTQTPRYLIKTRGQQVTLSCSPISGHRSVSWYQQTPGQGLQFLFEYFSETQRNKGNFPGRFSGRQFSNSRSEMNVSTLELGDSALYLCASSLSIHIEQFFGPGTRLTVL.

This chain connects TRBV7-2 to TRBJ2-7, with 7 bases lining up with TRBD2. There are 15 residues in the CDR3. Germline lookup yields CDR1 SGHTA and CDR2 FQGNSA. V was pared by 2 bases and J by 2 bases, with 6 bases of the junction left unmatched. The CDR3 spells CASSLFHGTTYEQYF. DNA for the CDR3: TGTGCCAGCAGCTTATTTCACGGGACTACCTACGAGCAGTACTTC.